Included here is one TCR beta chain sequence, with context. The CDR3 extends over 15 amino acids. CDR1 is MDHEN and CDR2 is SYDVKM in the germline V gene. With V trimmed by 10 bases and J by 1 base, 8 bases remained unmatched. The data were obtained in a study of shared T cell receptors in the human thymus. Only in-frame clones appear in the TCRdb table, and some are missing; sequencing was by immunoSEQ multiplex PCR. Of hundreds of thousands of clones in the sample, about 89% were seen once. The data also belong to a second study, concerning human thymus T cells. As that report states: Highly overlapping thymic repertoires in unrelated individuals were reported by related research.

This TCR came from a boy under two years old with a congenital heart defect. Material: thymocytes. V and J are TRBV28 and TRBJ2-3; TRBD2 agrees at 10 bases. The CDR3 spells CATNRGTSGTDTQYF. The CDR3 DNA reads TGTGCCACAAACCGGGGGACTAGCGGCACAGATACGCAGTATTTT.